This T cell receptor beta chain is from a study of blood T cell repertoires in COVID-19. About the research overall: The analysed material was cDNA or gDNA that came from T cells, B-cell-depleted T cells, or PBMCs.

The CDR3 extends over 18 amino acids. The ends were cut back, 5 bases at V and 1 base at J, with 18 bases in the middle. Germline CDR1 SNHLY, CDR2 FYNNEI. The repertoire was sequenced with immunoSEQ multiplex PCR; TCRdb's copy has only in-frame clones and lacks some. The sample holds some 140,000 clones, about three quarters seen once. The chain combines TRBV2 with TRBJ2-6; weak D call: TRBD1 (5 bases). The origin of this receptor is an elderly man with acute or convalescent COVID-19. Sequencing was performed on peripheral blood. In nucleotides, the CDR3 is TGTGCCAGCAGTAGGGCGCCACAGGCCCTTTCTGGGGCCAACGTCCTGACTTTC. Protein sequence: CASSRAPQALSGANVLTF.